This entry concerns a single T cell receptor beta chain. This CDR3 comprises 17 residues. This specimen belongs to a study of blood T cell repertoires in COVID-19. Study at large: Samples of COVID-19 (acute and convalescent) were obtained from the United States, Italy and Spain. T cells, B-cell-depleted T cells, or PBMCs supplied cDNA or gDNA.

The repertoire was sequenced with immunoSEQ multiplex PCR; TCRdb's copy has only in-frame clones and lacks some. Seen here are over 200,000 clones, around 90% observed once, and the top ten hold about 4%. Exposed participants came across a COVID-19 case within 2 weeks before study entry. The rearrangement links TRBV21-1 to TRBJ2-1; TRBD1 was called by the table and not checked on the DNA. TRBV21-1 is shown as a pseudogene. The sample consisted of PBMCs or T cells enriched from blood (not recorded which). The clonotype comes from a woman younger than 45 who had been exposed to COVID-19. As DNA, the CDR3 is TGTGCCAGCAGCACCAGGACAGGGGAGAACTCCTACAATGAGCAGTTCTTC. This sequence encodes CASSTRTGENSYNEQFF.